The 29 T cell receptor beta chains below were found in one sample sequenced in a study of regulatory T cells in long-lasting Graves disease. The sample's time point: newly diagnosed GD, antithyroid drugs for less than 3 months. After RNA was extracted from PBMCs, the TCR library was made from it. Construction of the TCR beta libraries employed iRepertoire HTBI primers in conjunction with Arm-PCR of CDR3 regions. TCRdb used MiXCR to reprocess the multiplex PCR reads, holding one entry per CDR3 protein. The sample contains roughly 420,000 distinct CDR3 sequences, around 15% of which appear only once. These data also featured in a second study, about T cells in Graves' hyperthyroidism and ophthalmopathy.

Sample: peripheral blood mononuclear cells (PBMCs), taken at new diagnosis, from a patient treated with antithyroid drugs. The source is a woman aged 18 to 35 with Graves disease.

In regard to this clonotype: The conserved phenylalanine or tryptophan normally closing the CDR3 is absent here, so this likely arose from a read error. The chain is built from TRBV6-1 and TRBJ1-1; no firm D call. The length of the CDR3 is 14 residues. V was cut by 7 bases and J by 1 base, with 13 bases left in between. Germline V CDR1 and CDR2: MNHNS, SASEGT. The CDR3 DNA reads as TGTGCCAGCACCCCCGACGGGAAGAACACTGAAGCTTTCCTT. Protein: CASTPDGKNTEAFL.

This clonotype has a count of ten or more. The CDR3 here is CASSHRSSTDTQYF. For the CDR3, the DNA is TGTGCCAGCAGCCACAGATCTAGCACAGATACGCAGTATTTT. The chain has TRBV11-3 and TRBJ2-3; D is unclear. Trimming shortened V by 5 bases and J by 0 bases, and 9 bases separated the two germline ends. CDR1 and CDR2 (germline): SGHNT, YENEEA. The CDR3 has 14 amino acids.

This clonotype has ten or more counts. The V gene is TRBV12-3 or TRBV12-4, the J gene TRBJ2-5; 9 nucleotides agree with TRBD2. Trimming removed 5 bases from V and 5 bases from J; junction bases left unmatched: 9. The CDR3 has 15 residues. The CDR3: CASSQRAGGRETQYF. The CDR3 region has the DNA TGTGCCAGCAGTCAACGAGCGGGAGGTCGGGAGACCCAGTACTTC.

The table lists this clonotype with a few counts. The chain recombines TRBV29-1 with TRBJ2-1; D is possibly TRBD2 (5 bases). Per germline, CDR1 SQVTM and CDR2 ANQGSEA. Trimming stripped 7 bases from V and 4 bases from J, with 14 bases between. The CDR3 extends over 13 amino acids. CDR3 in amino acids: CSAQREGYNEQFF. The DNA of the CDR3 is TGCAGCGCCCAACGGGAAGGGTACAATGAGCAGTTCTTC.

Only a few counts were recorded for this clonotype. This rearrangement joins TRBV7-2 to TRBJ2-1, with 8 bases aligning to TRBD1. This CDR3 region has 15 residues. The trim removed 2 bases at V and 4 bases at J, leaving 4 bases unmatched. Germline V gives CDR1 SGHTA, CDR2 FQGNSA. The DNA for the CDR3 is TGTGCCAGCAGCTTAACCCGGGACAGGTACAATGAGCAGTTCTTC. Its translation: CASSLTRDRYNEQFF.

This clonotype showed up many times. This chain joins TRBV18 and TRBJ2-5; TRBD2 matches at 8 bases. V was clipped by 3 bases and J by 5 bases; unmatched bases: 5. The CDR3 covers 14 residues. Germline CDR1 and CDR2: KGHSH and LQKENI. CDR3 in DNA: TGTGCCAGCTCACCCCCAGCGGGAGTCGAGACCCAGTACTTC. This sequence encodes CASSPPAGVETQYF.

This clonotype appeared a few times. The chain recombines TRBV27 with TRBJ2-1; 13 nucleotides align to TRBD2. This CDR3 spans 17 amino acids. With 6 bases clipped from V and 6 bases from J, the junction kept 11 bases outside the gene matches. Germline assignment: CDR1 MNHEY and CDR2 SMNVEV (reference sequence). The CDR3 here is CASSSIQGLAGTNEQFF. In DNA form, the CDR3 reads TGTGCCAGCAGCTCCATCCAGGGACTAGCGGGGACCAATGAGCAGTTCTTC.

At least ten counts were recorded for this clonotype. The J gene is TRBJ2-7, the V gene TRBV28; 10 positions agree with TRBD2. The V gene's germline CDR1 is MDHEN and CDR2 SYDVKM. The CDR3 length is 14 residues. After removal of 5 bases from V and 2 bases from J, the junction contained 3 bases not matched to a gene. The CDR3 region has the DNA TGTGCCAGCAGTACTACTAGCGGGGCCTACGAGCAGTACTTC. Translated: CASSTTSGAYEQYF. The full variable domain, its missing parts supplied by reference TRBV28 and TRBJ2-7, is DVKVTQSSRYLVKRTGEKVFLECVQDMDHENMFWYRQDPGLGLRLIYFSYDVKMKEKGDIPEGYSVSREKKERFSLILESASTNQTSMYLCASSTTSGAYEQYFGPGTRLTVT.

The genes are TRBV29-1 and TRBJ2-2, with D tentatively TRBD1 (5 bases). CDR1 SQVTM and CDR2 ANQGSEA come from the germline V gene. V lost 5 bases and J 5 bases, leaving 18 bases between the germline ends. The CDR3 is 15 amino acids. The CDR3 DNA sequence: TGCAGCGTTTCTCGTCAGGGCTGGGGAACCGGGGAGCTGTTTTTT. The encoded protein is CSVSRQGWGTGELFF.

The chain couples TRBV6-2 or TRBV6-3 to TRBJ2-3; 12 nucleotides match TRBD2. CDR1 is MNHEY and CDR2 is SVGEGT in the germline V gene. J lost 6 bases, V lost 0 bases, and 7 bases had no gene match. This CDR3 has 17 residues. The CDR3 reads CASSYSRLAGDFDTQYF. The CDR3 DNA follows: TGTGCCAGCAGTTACTCTAGACTAGCGGGAGATTTCGATACGCAGTATTTT.

This clonotype was counted many times. DNA for the CDR3: TGTGCCAGCAGTCCCCAAACGGGACTAGCGGGAATAAATGAGCAGTTCTTC. Residues: CASSPQTGLAGINEQFF. The V and J genes are TRBV28 and TRBJ2-1, with TRBD2 matching 13 bases. The CDR3 contains 17 residues. V lost 5 bases, J lost 7 bases, and 11 bases stayed unmatched. Germline CDR1 is MDHEN and CDR2 is SYDVKM. Variable domain in full (rest from reference TRBV28 and TRBJ2-1): DVKVTQSSRYLVKRTGEKVFLECVQDMDHENMFWYRQDPGLGLRLIYFSYDVKMKEKGDIPEGYSVSREKKERFSLILESASTNQTSMYLCASSPQTGLAGINEQFFGPGTRLTVL.

This clonotype was seen many times. CDR3 nucleotides: TGTGCCAGCAGATACAGCGGCGAGAAAGAGACCCAGTACTTC. It yields the protein CASRYSGEKETQYF. The rearrangement links TRBV2 to TRBJ2-1; maybe TRBD2 (5 bases). The J call is in doubt because the DNA end fits TRBJ2-5 better. Looked up from germline, CDR1 is SNHLY and CDR2 is FYNNEI. The CDR3 runs 14 residues.

This clonotype was observed a handful of times. The genes are TRBV5-5 and TRBJ2-5, with 8 nucleotides matching TRBD2. The CDR3 is 16 residues long. V dropped 4 bases and J dropped 1; count of bases not matched to a gene: 9. Germline CDR1 reads SGHKS; CDR2 reads YYEKEE (reference sequence). DNA for the CDR3: TGTGCCAGCAGCCGAAACTTAGCGGGAATCCAAGAGACCCAGTACTTC. Encoded protein: CASSRNLAGIQETQYF. Drawing the rest from reference TRBV5-5 and TRBJ2-5, the complete variable domain is DAGVTQSPTHLIKTRGQQVTLRCSPISGHKSVSWYQQVLGQGPQFIFQYYEKEERGRGNFPDRFSARQFPNYSSELNVNALLLGDSALYLCASSRNLAGIQETQYFGPGTRLLVL.

The chain recombines TRBV20-1 with TRBJ1-6; perhaps TRBD1 as D (5 bases). This CDR3 is built from 15 residues. Between the trimmed V and J ends, which lost 0 bases and 13 bases, there was a span of 19 bases. CDR1 DFQATT and CDR2 SNEGSKA come from the germline V gene (reference sequence). This CDR3 is CSARDSPGLFPPLHF. The CDR3 DNA is TGCAGTGCTAGAGATTCTCCAGGGCTCTTCCCGCCCCTCCACTTT.

The genes are TRBV19 and TRBJ2-7, with 8 bases identical to TRBD2. Germline V gene sequence: CDR1 LNHDA, CDR2 SQIVND (reference sequence). With V trimmed by 4 bases and J by 2 bases, 4 bases remained unmatched. The CDR3 covers 14 residues. This CDR3 reads CASSRPGLAYEQYF. The DNA for the CDR3 is TGTGCCAGTAGTAGGCCGGGACTAGCCTACGAGCAGTACTTC.

This clonotype was seen a handful of times. The chain carries TRBV30 and TRBJ1-5; D is perhaps TRBD1 (6 bases). Looked up from germline, CDR1 is GTSNPN and CDR2 is SVGIG (reference sequence). The length of the CDR3 is 17 residues. Trimming pared 2 bases from V and 6 bases from J, leaving 23 bases between. The CDR3 nucleotides read TGTGCCTGGAGTCCTTTTTGGACAGTCAAGGGAGTTCAGCCCCAGCATTTT. Translated, it gives CAWSPFWTVKGVQPQHF.

This clonotype has a count of ten or more. J is TRBJ2-1 and V is TRBV2, with D maybe TRBD1 (6 bases). This CDR3 contains 12 residues. In germline, CDR1 is SNHLY, CDR2 FYNNEI. V lost 8 bases, J lost 7 bases, and 12 bases lay in between. The CDR3 region has the DNA TGTGCCAGCGCAGGGGCGCGGAATGAGCAGTTCTTC. This translates into CASAGARNEQFF.

For this clonotype: Being one base from a much bigger clone, this may be a read error. The V call is TRBV7-3, the J call TRBJ2-4; D is undetermined. CDR1 SGHTA and CDR2 FQGTGA come from the germline V gene. Trimming took off 1 base at V and 13 bases at J, with 14 bases between the two ends. The CDR3 is made up of 13 amino acids. The CDR3 reads CASSLSPPDEQYF. CDR3 DNA sequence: TGTGCCAGCAGCTTAAGCCCGCCCGATGAGCAGTACTTC.

The chain employs TRBV19 and TRBJ2-1; TRBD2 aligns across 12 bases. The V gene's germline CDR1 is LNHDA and CDR2 SQIVND (reference sequence). The CDR3 consists of 16 residues. The J segment lost 9 bases and the V segment lost 5 bases, leaving 11 bases of the junction unmatched. CDR3 protein: CASSQLAGGLGSEQFF. The DNA of the CDR3 is TGTGCCAGTAGTCAACTAGCGGGAGGCCTCGGGAGTGAGCAGTTCTTC.

The genes are TRBV5-1 and TRBJ2-7, with D possibly matching TRBD1 (5 bases). The germline V and J ends were trimmed by 0 bases and 6 bases, with 13 bases remaining between them. Germline V gene data show CDR1 as SGHRS and CDR2 as YFSETQ. The CDR3 consists of 14 residues. CDR3 amino acids: CASSLDGRGCEQYF. The DNA for the CDR3 is TGCGCCAGCAGCTTGGACGGTAGGGGCTGCGAGCAGTACTTC.

Notes on this clonotype: A read error may be the cause here, since a much bigger clone is one base away. This chain uses TRBV7-2 with TRBJ2-3; D perhaps matches TRBD1 (7 bases). The CDR3 totals 16 residues. Germline assignment: CDR1 SGHTA and CDR2 FQGNSA. The CDR3 is CAGSLGGGGRTDTQYF. DNA of the CDR3: TGTGCCGGCAGCTTAGGAGGGGGCGGCCGTACAGATACGCAGTATTTT.

This clonotype was detected ten times or more. The chain combines TRBV24-1 with TRBJ2-3; TRBD2 matches at 10 bases. Trimming at V came to 4 bases and at J to 6 bases, leaving 21 bases not matched to a gene. This CDR3 is built from 20 residues. CDR1 KGHDR and CDR2 SFDVKD come from the germline V gene. CDR3 protein: CATSDPTGAGGSGRMDTQYF. The CDR3 DNA is TGTGCCACCAGTGACCCTACAGGGGCAGGTGGTAGCGGGAGGATGGATACGCAGTATTTT.

The table lists this clonotype with a few counts. The V call is TRBV4-1, the J call TRBJ1-3; TRBD1 might be the D (6 bases). Trimming removed 1 base at V and 1 base at J, with 11 bases between. The CDR3 covers 16 residues. Germline CDR1 and CDR2: MGHRA and YSYEKL. The CDR3 DNA follows: TGCGCCAGCAGCCAAGGGACAGTACTTTCTGGAAACACCATATATTTT. Translated: CASSQGTVLSGNTIYF.

The V and J genes are TRBV7-9 and TRBJ2-1; no reliable D call. This CDR3 region has 13 residues. The ends were cut back, 1 base at V and 5 bases at J, with 6 bases in the middle. Germline CDR1 SEHNR, CDR2 FQNEAQ (reference sequence). CDR3 DNA: TGTGCCAGCAGCTTAGGGGTAGACAATGAGCAGTTCTTC. This codes for CASSLGVDNEQFF.

The sample holds many counts of this clonotype. This chain joins TRBV27 and TRBJ2-1; TRBD2 matches at 11 bases. V gave up 6 bases and J gave up 5 bases; unmatched junction bases: 6. The CDR3 covers 15 residues. Germline lookup yields CDR1 MNHEY and CDR2 SMNVEV (reference sequence). The CDR3 region has the DNA TGTGCCAGCAGAACCGGGACTAGCGGTAACAATGAGCAGTTCTTC. The encoded protein is CASRTGTSGNNEQFF.

This clonotype was found many times. V is TRBV11-3 and J is TRBJ2-7, with D hard to call. The CDR3 is made up of 14 amino acids. Germline CDR1 reads SGHNT; CDR2 reads YENEEA. Between the trimmed V and J ends, which lost 0 bases and 2 bases, there was a span of 8 bases. DNA of the CDR3: TGTGCCAGCAGCTTAGATCTCAAGACCTACGAGCAGTACTTC. Translation gives CASSLDLKTYEQYF. Complete variable domain (other parts from reference TRBV11-3 and TRBJ2-7): EAGVVQSPRYKIIEKKQPVAFWCNPISGHNTLYWYLQNLGQGPELLIRYENEEAVDDSQLPKDRFSAERLKGVDSTLKIQPAELGDSAVYLCASSLDLKTYEQYFGPGTRLTVT.

This clonotype was recorded at least ten times. The V gene is TRBV7-2, the J gene TRBJ1-6; tentatively, D is TRBD1 (5 bases). Germline CDR1 is SGHTA and CDR2 is FQGNSA. CDR3 size: 14 residues. Trimming stripped 0 bases from V and 9 bases from J, with 9 bases between. CDR3 region: CASSLAAQGSPLHF. CDR3 sequence (DNA): TGTGCCAGCAGCTTAGCGGCGCAGGGTTCACCCCTCCACTTT.

This clonotype has at least ten counts. The chain couples TRBV7-2 to TRBJ2-6; 14 bases line up with TRBD2. The CDR3 totals 18 residues. With 3 bases clipped from V and 2 bases from J, the junction kept 3 bases outside the gene matches. Germline V gives CDR1 SGHTA, CDR2 FQGNSA. CDR3 amino acids: CASSLGLAGAPGANVLTF. The CDR3 bases are TGTGCCAGCAGCTTGGGACTAGCGGGAGCCCCTGGGGCCAACGTCCTGACTTTC.

Regarding this clonotype: The conserved final phenylalanine or tryptophan is absent from the CDR3, which likely points to a read error. The CDR3 DNA reads TGTGCCAGCAGTTTGTCTGGGTCCCTCCACTGT. Protein product: CASSLSGSLHC. V is TRBV6-2 or TRBV6-3 and J is TRBJ1-6; D call uncertain. CDR3 length: 11 amino acids. Germline CDR1 and CDR2: MNHEY and SVGEGT. V was shortened by 4 bases and J by 14 bases, with 9 bases between the two germline ends.